The 26 T cell receptor beta chains listed next were all sequenced from one sample in a study of shared clonotypes between healthy human individuals. Naivety among CD8 cells was defined by CD45RO negativity and positive CCR7 selection, thereby excluding terminally differentiated effector memory CD45RA+ cells. Generated by immunoSEQ multiplex PCR, the TCRdb table keeps only in-frame clones and is missing some. The table has roughly 890,000 clones, 92% seen once. The source material was naive CD8+ T cells sorted from blood. The receptors stem from a man aged 25 to 40 in good health.

This rearrangement joins TRBV25-1 to TRBJ1-1, with 7 bases aligning to TRBD1. This CDR3 is built from 14 residues. V was clipped by 3 bases and J by 5 bases; unmatched bases: 6. From germline, CDR1 is MGHDK and CDR2 SYGVNS. The CDR3 DNA follows: TGTGCCAGCAGTGATTCAGGGGGAAGGACTGAAGCTTTCTTT. The encoded protein is CASSDSGGRTEAFF.

Turning to this clone: The junction departs from germline at one end; a sequencing error may be responsible. The V and J genes are TRBV28 and TRBJ2-1, with 9 bases identical to TRBD2. The germline CDR1 and CDR2 sequences are MDHEN and SYDVKM. This CDR3 spans 17 amino acids. In DNA form, the CDR3 reads TGTGCCAGCAGTTTAGCTAACCTAGCGGGATCCTTCAATGAGCAGTTCTTC. Its protein is CASSLANLAGSFNEQFF. Together with reference TRBV28 and TRBJ2-1, the CDR3 gives the full variable domain: DVKVTQSSRYLVKRTGEKVFLECVQDMDHENMFWYRQDPGLGLRLIYFSYDVKMKEKGDIPEGYSVSREKKERFSLILESASTNQTSMYLCASSLANLAGSFNEQFFGPGTRLTVL.

This clone was detected only once. V gene TRBV15 combines with J gene TRBJ2-2; D is ambiguous. Germline V gene sequence: CDR1 LNHNV, CDR2 YYDKDF (reference sequence). V was clipped by 1 base and J by 1 base, with 16 bases between them. CDR3 length: 18 amino acids. The CDR3 protein is CATSRGDLSALNTGELFF. The CDR3 DNA is TGTGCCACCAGCAGAGGGGATCTATCAGCTCTGAACACCGGGGAGCTGTTTTTT.

CDR3 amino acids: CASSLTGRETQYF. The CDR3 DNA reads as TGTGCCAGCAGTTTAACGGGGAGAGAGACCCAGTACTTC. The chain carries TRBV27 and TRBJ2-5; TRBD2 is a possible D gene (5 bases). The CDR3 is 13 residues long. Germline V gene lookup returns CDR1 MNHEY and CDR2 SMNVEV (reference sequence). The ends were cut back, 2 bases at V and 4 bases at J, with 8 bases in the middle.

The chain uses TRBV2 and TRBJ1-4; 9 nucleotides match TRBD1. Per the germline V gene, CDR1 is SNHLY and CDR2 is FYNNEI. With 7 bases clipped from V and 4 bases from J, the junction kept 16 bases outside the gene matches. The CDR3 totals 18 residues. CDR3 amino acids: CASNPPGTGYLGNEKLFF. CDR3 sequence (DNA): TGTGCCAGCAATCCCCCCGGGACAGGGTATCTCGGTAATGAAAAACTGTTTTTT.

The chain joins TRBV29-1 to TRBJ1-2; D possibly corresponds to TRBD1 (6 bases). The CDR3 is 14 residues long. V was cut by 4 bases and J by 6 bases, with 18 bases left in between. Germline lookup yields CDR1 SQVTM and CDR2 ANQGSEA. The CDR3 loop is CSVAGAGVTHGYTF. CDR3 bases: TGCAGCGTTGCCGGAGCAGGGGTAACCCATGGCTACACCTTC. The complete variable domain, with remaining parts taken from reference TRBV29-1 and TRBJ1-2, reads SAVISQKPSRDICQRGTSLTIQCQVDSQVTMMFWYRQQPGQSLTLIATANQGSEATYESGFVIDKFPISRPNLTFSTLTVSNMSPEDSSIYLCSVAGAGVTHGYTFGSGTRLTVV.

The chain employs TRBV7-6 and TRBJ2-3, with 7 bases identical to TRBD1. Germline V lookup: CDR1 SGHVS, CDR2 FNYEAQ. Unmatched junction bases numbered 2, after V lost 2 bases and J lost 6 bases. This CDR3 is 13 amino acids long. In DNA, the CDR3 is TGTGCCAGCAGCTTAACAGGGGCCGATACGCAGTATTTT. Its translation is CASSLTGADTQYF.

The chain couples TRBV9 to TRBJ2-2; D gene ambiguous. Per germline, CDR1 SGDLS and CDR2 YYNGEE. Trimming left V 0 bases short and J 5 bases short, with 5 bases between. The CDR3 contains 13 residues. The CDR3 spells CASSVGITGELFF. DNA of the CDR3: TGTGCCAGCAGCGTAGGGATAACCGGGGAGCTGTTTTTT.

J is TRBJ2-5 and V is TRBV10-1; 8 bases line up with TRBD1. CDR1 is WNHNN and CDR2 is SYGVQD in the germline V gene (reference sequence). The ends lost 2 bases at V and 3 bases at J; junction bases unmatched: 5. The CDR3 has 15 amino acids. The CDR3 bases are TGCGCCAGCAGTGAGAACGACAGGGGCGAAGAGACCCAGTACTTC. It specifies CASSENDRGEETQYF.

The genes are TRBV28 and TRBJ2-7; no definite D call. With 2 bases removed from V and 5 bases from J, the gap between germline ends came to 10 bases. This CDR3 comprises 13 residues. Germline CDR1 MDHEN, CDR2 SYDVKM. CDR3 residues: CASSLNPTHEQYF. The CDR3 bases are TGTGCCAGCAGTTTAAATCCTACACACGAGCAGTACTTC.

The rearrangement joins TRBV7-8 to TRBJ1-5, with TRBD1 as a possible D gene (6 bases). Trimming stripped 2 bases from V and 3 bases from J, with 11 bases between. The CDR3 length is 15 residues. Germline V gene lookup returns CDR1 SGHVS and CDR2 FQNEAQ. The CDR3 spells CASSLSGASNQPQHF. The DNA for the CDR3 is TGTGCCAGCAGCTTATCGGGGGCTTCCAATCAGCCCCAGCATTTT.

The chain combines TRBV4-1 with TRBJ2-7, with a weak D call TRBD1 (6 bases). The CDR3 has 14 amino acids. V was cut by 5 bases and J by 2 bases, with 13 bases left in between. Germline V CDR1 and CDR2: MGHRA, YSYEKL. CDR3 nucleotides: TGCGCCAGCAGCAAGGGGGACGGACCCTACGAGCAGTACTTC. Amino acids: CASSKGDGPYEQYF.

To note about this clone: Other nucleotide sequences from this sample produce the same CDR3. V and J are TRBV27 and TRBJ2-1; no clear D gene. This CDR3 has 11 amino acids. The V end was cut by 3 bases, the J end by 8 bases, with 5 bases between. Germline CDR1 reads MNHEY; CDR2 reads SMNVEV (reference sequence). The CDR3 sequence: CASSFFDEQFF. CDR3 DNA: TGTGCCAGCAGTTTTTTCGATGAGCAGTTCTTC.

V and J are TRBV27 and TRBJ1-5; no reliable D call. CDR1 and CDR2 from the germline V gene are MNHEY and SMNVEV (reference sequence). The CDR3 runs to 14 residues. Trimming took 0 bases from V and 7 from J, leaving 10 bases between them. In DNA, the CDR3 is TGTGCCAGCAGTTTATCGATGGCTTCACAGCCCCAGCATTTT. It specifies CASSLSMASQPQHF.

V is TRBV6-5 and J is TRBJ2-1, with 11 bases aligning to TRBD2. Germline CDR1 reads MNHEY; CDR2 reads SVGAGI. This CDR3 is built from 14 residues. The trim removed 0 bases at V and 9 bases at J, leaving 1 base unmatched. CDR3 in amino acids: CASSYSTSGIEQFF. CDR3 nucleotide sequence: TGTGCCAGCAGTTACTCGACTAGCGGGATTGAGCAGTTCTTC.

The V gene is TRBV9, the J gene TRBJ1-3, with D maybe TRBD1 (5 bases). This CDR3 has 14 amino acids. Germline V CDR1 and CDR2: SGDLS, YYNGEE. V was trimmed by 3 bases and J by 6 bases, leaving 13 bases between them. The CDR3 protein is CASSGAGDENTIYF. The CDR3 coding sequence is TGTGCCAGCAGCGGTGCCGGGGACGAAAACACCATATATTTT.

The genes are TRBV6-4 and TRBJ2-1; 12 nucleotides line up with TRBD2. The CDR3 consists of 15 residues. CDR1 and CDR2 (germline): MRHNA, SNTAGT. V gave up 3 bases and J gave up 8 bases; unmatched junction bases: 5. CDR3 region: CASSELAGGLHEQFF. DNA of the CDR3: TGTGCCAGCAGTGAGCTAGCGGGAGGGCTCCATGAGCAGTTCTTC.

The chain is built from TRBV19 and TRBJ2-1; D remains ambiguous. V lost 5 bases, J lost 8 bases, and 10 bases lay in between. Germline lookup yields CDR1 LNHDA and CDR2 SQIVND (reference sequence). The CDR3 runs 12 residues. DNA of the CDR3: TGTGCCAGTAGTCCCCCCGGATATGAGCAGTTCTTC. This translates into CASSPPGYEQFF.

The rearrangement links TRBV15 to TRBJ1-1, with 8 bases aligning to TRBD1. This CDR3 has 13 amino acids. Germline CDR1 is LNHNV and CDR2 is YYDKDF (reference sequence). With 5 bases clipped from V and 3 bases from J, the junction kept 2 bases outside the gene matches. CDR3 in amino acids: CATSLDRDTEAFF. The CDR3 region has the DNA TGTGCCACCAGCTTGGACAGGGACACTGAAGCTTTCTTT.

This clone was detected once. The V and J genes are TRBV2 and TRBJ1-1, with D uncertain. CDR3 length: 12 residues. Trimming stripped 11 bases from V and 11 bases from J, with 21 bases between. The germline V gene has CDR1 SNHLY and CDR2 FYNNEI. The CDR3 DNA reads as TGTGCCTCTGAAGTTCGGCCGCGTAGGGCTTTCTTT. This encodes CASEVRPRRAFF.

The genes are TRBV30 and TRBJ2-7; D could derive from TRBD1 or TRBD2 (5 bases each). Germline assignment: CDR1 GTSNPN and CDR2 SVGIG (reference sequence). The CDR3 sequence is 12 residues long. Trimming left V 4 bases short and J 3 bases short, with 10 bases between. In DNA, the CDR3 is TGTGCCTGGACAGGGAGAATCTACGAGCAGTACTTC. This codes for CAWTGRIYEQYF.

CDR3 amino acids: CASSLAGVNEQFF. Here the CDR3 DNA reads TGCGCCAGCAGCTTAGCGGGAGTAAATGAGCAGTTCTTC. V usage is TRBV5-1 and J usage is TRBJ2-1; TRBD2 matches at 8 bases. Germline CDR1 is SGHRS and CDR2 is YFSETQ. J was trimmed by 7 bases and V by 2 bases; bases with no gene match: 2. The CDR3 is 13 residues long.

The chain joins TRBV4-1 to TRBJ2-7, with 7 positions matching TRBD2. The CDR3 runs to 17 residues. J lost 0 bases, V lost 0 bases, and 8 bases had no gene match. The germline V gene encodes CDR1 MGHRA and CDR2 YSYEKL. The CDR3 nucleotides are TGCGCCAGCAGCCAAGATATGCCTAGCGGCCACTCCTACGAGCAGTACTTC. Translating it yields CASSQDMPSGHSYEQYF.

The genes are TRBV11-3 and TRBJ2-7; TRBD2 matches 14 bases. This CDR3 contains 15 residues. The trim removed 4 bases at V and 5 bases at J, leaving 4 bases unmatched. Germline V gives CDR1 SGHNT, CDR2 YENEEA. The CDR3 loop reads CASSSGLAGEDEQYF. The CDR3 region has the DNA TGTGCCAGCAGCTCGGGACTAGCGGGAGAGGACGAGCAGTACTTC. The variable domain in full, completed from reference TRBV11-3 and TRBJ2-7, reads EAGVVQSPRYKIIEKKQPVAFWCNPISGHNTLYWYLQNLGQGPELLIRYENEEAVDDSQLPKDRFSAERLKGVDSTLKIQPAELGDSAVYLCASSSGLAGEDEQYFGPGTRLTVT.

The rearrangement joins TRBV30 to TRBJ2-4; maybe TRBD2 (6 bases). Trimming stripped 5 bases from V and 5 bases from J, with 10 bases between. Germline values: CDR1 GTSNPN, CDR2 SVGIG (reference sequence). The CDR3 contains 12 residues. The CDR3 loop reads CAWVGGENIQYF. CDR3 nucleotide sequence: TGTGCCTGGGTCGGGGGAGAAAACATTCAGTACTTC.

The chain recombines TRBV5-4 with TRBJ1-4; 9 positions match TRBD1. The CDR3 spans 17 residues. Germline values: CDR1 SGHNT, CDR2 YYREEE (reference sequence). V shed 0 bases, J shed 6 bases, and the junction held 9 bases outside the gene matches. The CDR3: CASSLGGTGSRYEKLFF. The DNA for the CDR3 is TGTGCCAGCAGCTTGGGCGGGACAGGGAGTCGTTATGAAAAACTGTTTTTT.